This passage covers 20 T cell receptor beta chains from one sample sequenced in a study of patients and donors after allogeneic stem cell transplantation (TCRdb year 2020). Library generation was performed with RT-PCR. Sequencing was performed on a NextSeq 550. The raw public reads went through TCRdb reprocessing: fastp at Q25, MiXCR clone calling, in-frame beta chains kept. A single entry per CDR3 protein holds the most common genes and DNA from its merged rows. The table for this sample lists over 350,000 distinct CDR3 sequences; under 20% of them were counted only once. Less than 9.5% of the sample rests with the top ten. Source material: blood, either unsorted or a sorted T cell fraction (not recorded which). All receptors derive from a human donor who was either an allogeneic HSCT recipient or a stem cell or donor lymphocyte infusion donor (not recorded which). It is not recorded whose cells these are; they may come from a transplant donor.

CDR3 sequence reads: CSVEASGANTGELFF. In DNA, the CDR3 is TGCAGCGTTGAGGCCAGCGGGGCGAACACCGGGGAGCTGTTTTTT. The gene calls are TRBV29-1 and TRBJ2-2; TRBD2 agrees at 7 bases. V was clipped by 3 bases and J by 0 bases; unmatched bases: 4. From germline, CDR1 is SQVTM and CDR2 ANQGSEA. The CDR3 sequence is 15 residues long.

The genes are TRBV6-5 and TRBJ2-1; maybe TRBD1 (8 bases). Per the germline V gene, CDR1 is MNHEY and CDR2 is SVGAGI. Trimming left V 2 bases short and J 5 bases short, with 22 bases between. The CDR3 runs 18 residues. Here the CDR3 reads CASSYRIDRGGGDNEQFF. For the CDR3, the DNA is TGTGCCAGCAGTTACCGAATTGACAGGGGAGGGGGGGACAATGAGCAGTTCTTC.

The V and J genes are TRBV29-1 and TRBJ1-1, with no clear D. The CDR3 runs to 13 residues. The V gene lost 4 bases and the J gene lost 0 bases, with 9 bases spanning the gap. In germline, CDR1 is SQVTM, CDR2 ANQGSEA. This CDR3 reads CSVVPFMNTEAFF. The CDR3 bases are TGCAGCGTTGTACCATTTATGAACACTGAAGCTTTCTTT.

This clonotype was seen a handful of times. The CDR3 DNA reads TGCGCCAGCAGCCAAGGCGGGGGCTACAGCACAGATACGCAGTATTTT. This codes for CASSQGGGYSTDTQYF. V gene TRBV4-3 combines with J gene TRBJ2-3; D possibly corresponds to TRBD2 (7 bases). V was shortened by 1 base and J by 0 bases, with 11 bases between the two germline ends. CDR3 length: 16 amino acids. Germline CDR1 LGHNA, CDR2 YSLEER.

As concerns this clonotype: This may stem from a read error, because a much larger clone lies one nucleotide away. The rearrangement joins TRBV5-1 to TRBJ2-3; a possible D gene is TRBD2 (6 bases). V was clipped by 3 bases and J by 0 bases, with 8 bases between them. The CDR3 covers 14 residues. CDR1 SGHRS and CDR2 YFSETQ come from the germline V gene. This CDR3 reads CASSSGLSTDTQYF. Here the CDR3 DNA reads TGCGCCAGCAGCTCGGGACTTAGCACAGATACGCAGTATTTT.

V usage is TRBV7-2 and J usage is TRBJ2-3, with 10 bases that match TRBD2. The length of the CDR3 is 15 residues. V trimming: 1 base; J trimming: 6 bases; junction bases outside the gene matches: 4. The germline V gene has CDR1 SGHTA and CDR2 FQGNSA. The CDR3 protein is CASSLGSGGGDTQYF. CDR3 DNA sequence: TGTGCCAGCAGCTTAGGGAGCGGGGGGGGCGATACGCAGTATTTT.

This clonotype appeared a few times. V and J are TRBV3-1 and TRBJ2-1, with D hard to call. Germline V CDR1 and CDR2: LGHDT, YNNKEL (reference sequence). The CDR3 has 12 residues. V was cut by 4 bases and J by 8 bases, with 9 bases left in between. The CDR3 protein is CASSPSFYEQFF. CDR3 sequence (DNA): TGTGCCAGCAGCCCTAGTTTCTATGAGCAGTTCTTC.

This rearrangement joins TRBV6-1 to TRBJ2-1; 8 bases agree with TRBD2. CDR3 length equals 14 residues. V lost 7 bases and J lost 5; bases outside the gene matches: 7. CDR1 is MNHNS, CDR2 SASEGT, per germline. The CDR3 here is CASIGGVGDNEQFF. For the CDR3, the DNA is TGTGCCAGCATCGGGGGGGTCGGGGACAATGAGCAGTTCTTC.

This chain links TRBV5-1 with TRBJ1-1; D is unclear. Germline V gene data show CDR1 as SGHRS and CDR2 as YFSETQ. This CDR3 contains 14 residues. The ends were cut back, 8 bases at V and 1 base at J, with 15 bases in the middle. The CDR3 coding sequence is TGCGCCAGTTACCCGGAAAGGGCGAACACTGAAGCTTTCTTT. It is translated as CASYPERANTEAFF.

This clonotype was observed a handful of times. The chain couples TRBV11-1 to TRBJ1-4; 7 nucleotides line up with TRBD1. Per germline, CDR1 SGHAT and CDR2 FQDESV (reference sequence). The CDR3 contains 15 residues. Trimming removed 4 bases from V and 3 bases from J; junction bases left unmatched: 5. The DNA of the CDR3 is TGTGCCAGCAGCTCGACGGGACAGTCTAATGAAAAACTGTTTTTT. This codes for CASSSTGQSNEKLFF. Drawing the rest from reference TRBV11-1 and TRBJ1-4, the complete variable domain is EAEVAQSPRYKITEKSQAVAFWCDPISGHATLYWYRQILGQGPELLVQFQDESVVDDSQLPKDRFSAERLKGVDSTLKIQPAELGDSAMYLCASSSTGQSNEKLFFGSGTQLSVL.

This clonotype was detected many times. The CDR3 bases are TGCAGTGCTAGGGGGACAGTGGCCAATCAGCCCCAGCATTTT. It translates to CSARGTVANQPQHF. The chain carries TRBV20-1 and TRBJ1-5; 7 bases map to TRBD1. The germline CDR1 and CDR2 sequences are DFQATT and SNEGSKA (reference sequence). The CDR3 consists of 14 residues. V shed 3 bases and J 3 bases; nucleotides not matched to a gene: 5.

The gene calls are TRBV13 and TRBJ2-6; D gene uncertain. CDR3 length: 15 residues. CDR1 PRHDT and CDR2 FYEKMQ come from the germline V gene (reference sequence). V was shortened by 6 bases and J by 0 bases, with 9 bases between the two germline ends. CDR3 amino acids: CASSGWTSGANVLTF. The CDR3 DNA reads TGTGCCAGCAGTGGCTGGACCTCTGGGGCCAACGTCCTGACTTTC.

The chain couples TRBV4-2 to TRBJ1-4, with 11 nucleotides matching TRBD1. The CDR3 extends over 14 amino acids. The ends lost 1 base at V and 11 bases at J; junction bases unmatched: 3. The germline gives CDR1 LGHNA, CDR2 YNFKEQ. Written as DNA, the CDR3 is TGTGCCAGCAGCCAAGTTTGGACAGGGGGCAAACTGTTTTTT. This gives the protein CASSQVWTGGKLFF.

V and J are TRBV25-1 and TRBJ2-7, with 8 bases identical to TRBD2. The length of the CDR3 is 14 residues. V lost 5 bases, J lost 5 bases, and 8 bases stayed unmatched. CDR1 and CDR2 from the germline V gene are MGHDK and SYGVNS. The DNA of the CDR3 is TGTGCCAGCAGTAGGGCGGGAGGCATCGACGAGCAGTACTTC. It encodes CASSRAGGIDEQYF.

This clonotype was detected ten times or more. This chain joins TRBV5-1 and TRBJ2-1; 14 positions match TRBD2. With 0 bases clipped from V and 9 bases from J, the junction kept 8 bases outside the gene matches. The CDR3 totals 17 residues. CDR1 is SGHRS and CDR2 is YFSETQ in the germline V gene. Here the CDR3 reads CASSLETSGRAIVEQFF. CDR3 in DNA: TGCGCCAGCAGCTTGGAGACTAGCGGGAGGGCCATTGTTGAGCAGTTCTTC.

This rearrangement joins TRBV20-1 to TRBJ2-7; D unresolved. This CDR3 has 12 amino acids. Germline assignment: CDR1 DFQATT and CDR2 SNEGSKA (reference sequence). V lost 3 bases and J 4 bases, leaving 10 bases between the germline ends. The CDR3 coding sequence is TGCAGTGCTAGCGCCGAGGCGTACGAGCAGTACTTC. Translation: CSASAEAYEQYF.

This sequence joins TRBV21-1 and TRBJ2-3; TRBD2 is the table's D call and was not checked against the DNA. TRBV21-1 is marked as a pseudogene. This CDR3 comprises 16 residues. In DNA, the CDR3 is TGTGCCAGCAGCACGGGACTAGCGGGGGACACAGATACGCAGTATTTT. It specifies CASSTGLAGDTDTQYF.

This clonotype was seen only a few times. The chain is built from TRBV2 and TRBJ2-2, with 7 bases that match TRBD1. V shed 10 bases, J shed 0 bases, and the junction held 11 bases outside the gene matches. Germline values: CDR1 SNHLY, CDR2 FYNNEI. The CDR3 totals 16 residues. The CDR3 sequence is CATFTGQLSNTGELFF. The CDR3, as DNA: TGTGCCACCTTTACGGGACAGCTCTCGAACACCGGGGAGCTGTTTTTT.

The genes are TRBV12-3 or TRBV12-4 and TRBJ1-6; TRBD1 is a possible D gene (5 bases). The CDR3 has 15 amino acids. Trimming shortened V by 7 bases and J by 7 bases, and 17 bases separated the two germline ends. CDR3 sequence: CASTRGVWGNSPLHF. DNA for the CDR3: TGTGCCAGCACCCGGGGGGTATGGGGGAATTCACCCCTCCACTTT.

This clonotype has at least ten counts. In DNA form, the CDR3 reads TGTGCCAGCAGCGGGGACAGGCTTGGCAATCAGCCCCAGCATTTT. Its protein is CASSGDRLGNQPQHF. The chain joins TRBV7-9 to TRBJ1-5, with TRBD1 matching 8 bases. The V gene end was trimmed by 5 bases and the J gene end by 2 bases; junction bases not matched to a gene: 5. Germline CDR1 reads SEHNR; CDR2 reads FQNEAQ (reference sequence). The CDR3 runs to 15 residues.